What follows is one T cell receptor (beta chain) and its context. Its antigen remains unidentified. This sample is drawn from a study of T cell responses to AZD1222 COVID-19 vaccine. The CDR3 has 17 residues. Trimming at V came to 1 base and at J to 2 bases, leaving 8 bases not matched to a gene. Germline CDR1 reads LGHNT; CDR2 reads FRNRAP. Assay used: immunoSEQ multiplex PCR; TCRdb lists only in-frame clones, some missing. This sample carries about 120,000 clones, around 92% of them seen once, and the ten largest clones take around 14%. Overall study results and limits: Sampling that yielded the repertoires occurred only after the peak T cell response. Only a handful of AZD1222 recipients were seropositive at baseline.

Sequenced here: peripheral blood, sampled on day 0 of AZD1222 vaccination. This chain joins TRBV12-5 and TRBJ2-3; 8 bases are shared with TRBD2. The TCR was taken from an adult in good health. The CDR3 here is CASGLGLSGGTTDTQYF. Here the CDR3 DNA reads TGTGCTAGTGGTTTGGGCCTAAGCGGGGGAACCACAGATACGCAGTATTTT.